This record covers a single TCR beta chain. Its antigen is still unknown. This sample is drawn from a study of T-cell memory formation after mild COVID-19. V gave up 1 base and J gave up 6 bases, with 11 bases separating them. Per the germline V gene, CDR1 is SGHDT and CDR2 is YYEEEE. The CDR3 is made up of 13 amino acids. TCRdb reprocessed the 5' RACE reads with MiXCR, giving one entry per CDR3 protein. The sample consists of 190,000 or so distinct CDR3 sequences, 20% to 25% of them appearing once. General study findings and limits: While clones contracting from day 15 to 85 were balanced between CD4 and CD8, later expanders leaned CD4+.

The sequence was obtained from an adult woman who had mild COVID-19 (a few samples of this study predate the infection). Cell type and time point are not known. The chain recombines TRBV5-6 with TRBJ2-7; D is uncertain. Sequencing used PBMCs or a T cell subset sorted from them (not recorded which). The CDR3 reads CASSLFLDGEQYF. The CDR3, as DNA: TGTGCCAGCAGCTTGTTTTTAGACGGCGAGCAGTACTTC.